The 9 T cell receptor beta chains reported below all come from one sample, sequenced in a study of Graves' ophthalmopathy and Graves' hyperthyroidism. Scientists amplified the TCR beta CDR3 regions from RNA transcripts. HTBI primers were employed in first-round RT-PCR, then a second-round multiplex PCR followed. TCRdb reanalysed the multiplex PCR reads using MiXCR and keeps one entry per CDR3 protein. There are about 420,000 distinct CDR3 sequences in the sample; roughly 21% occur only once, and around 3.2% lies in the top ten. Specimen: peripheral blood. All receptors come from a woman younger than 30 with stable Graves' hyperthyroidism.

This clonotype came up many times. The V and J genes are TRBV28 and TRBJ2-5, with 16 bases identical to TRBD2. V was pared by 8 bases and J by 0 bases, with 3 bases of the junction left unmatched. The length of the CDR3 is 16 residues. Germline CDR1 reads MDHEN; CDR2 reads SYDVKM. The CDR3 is CASSGLAGGDQETQYF. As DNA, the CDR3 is TGTGCCAGCTCGGGACTAGCGGGAGGGGACCAAGAGACCCAGTACTTC. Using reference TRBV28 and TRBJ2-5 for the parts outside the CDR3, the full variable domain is DVKVTQSSRYLVKRTGEKVFLECVQDMDHENMFWYRQDPGLGLRLIYFSYDVKMKEKGDIPEGYSVSREKKERFSLILESASTNQTSMYLCASSGLAGGDQETQYFGPGTRLLVL.

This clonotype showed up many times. The CDR3 loop reads CSARGETGQGNSPLHF. CDR3 DNA sequence: TGCAGTGCTAGAGGCGAAACGGGACAGGGCAATTCACCCCTCCACTTT. The chain carries TRBV20-1 and TRBJ1-6, with 9 bases aligning to TRBD1. Germline-derived CDR1 and CDR2 are DFQATT and SNEGSKA (reference sequence). The CDR3 consists of 16 residues. V lost 1 base to trimming and J lost 7 bases; unmatched junction nucleotides: 8.

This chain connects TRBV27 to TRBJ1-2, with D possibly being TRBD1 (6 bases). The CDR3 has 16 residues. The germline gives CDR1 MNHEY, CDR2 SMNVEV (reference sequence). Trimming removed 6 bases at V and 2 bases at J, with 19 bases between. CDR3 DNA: TGTGCCAGCAGGCCTCTTTCCGGACAGTTGAACTATGGCTACACCTTC. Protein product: CASRPLSGQLNYGYTF.

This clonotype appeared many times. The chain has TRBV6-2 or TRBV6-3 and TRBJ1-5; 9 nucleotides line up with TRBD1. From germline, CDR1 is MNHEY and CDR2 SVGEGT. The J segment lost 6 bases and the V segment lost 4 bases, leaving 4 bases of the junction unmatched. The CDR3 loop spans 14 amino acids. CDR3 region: CASSSTGGPQPQHF. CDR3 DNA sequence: TGTGCCAGCAGTTCTACAGGGGGCCCTCAGCCCCAGCATTTT.

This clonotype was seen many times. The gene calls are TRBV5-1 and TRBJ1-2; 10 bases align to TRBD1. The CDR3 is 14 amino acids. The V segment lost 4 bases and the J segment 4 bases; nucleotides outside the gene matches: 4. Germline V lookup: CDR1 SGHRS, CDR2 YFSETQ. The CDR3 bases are TGCGCCAGCAGCCAGGACAGGGGGATCTATGGCTACACCTTC. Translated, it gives CASSQDRGIYGYTF.

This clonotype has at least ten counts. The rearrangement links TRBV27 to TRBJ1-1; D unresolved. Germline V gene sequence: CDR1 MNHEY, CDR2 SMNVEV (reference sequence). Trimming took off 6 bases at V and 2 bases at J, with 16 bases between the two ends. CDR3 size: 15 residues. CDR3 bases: TGTGCCAGCAGCCTCCTGGGTCTAGGTAACACTGAAGCTTTCTTT. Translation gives CASSLLGLGNTEAFF.

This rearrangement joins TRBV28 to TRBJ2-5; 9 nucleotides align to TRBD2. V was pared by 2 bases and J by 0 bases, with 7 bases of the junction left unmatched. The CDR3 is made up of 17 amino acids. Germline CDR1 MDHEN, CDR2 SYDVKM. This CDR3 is CASSLMAGGADQETQYF. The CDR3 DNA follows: TGTGCCAGCAGTTTAATGGCGGGGGGGGCCGACCAAGAGACCCAGTACTTC.

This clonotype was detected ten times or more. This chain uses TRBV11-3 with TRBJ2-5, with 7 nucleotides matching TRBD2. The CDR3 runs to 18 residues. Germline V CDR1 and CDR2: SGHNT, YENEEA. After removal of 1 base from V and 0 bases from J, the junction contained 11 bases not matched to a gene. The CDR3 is CASSLGSGNGGNQETQYF. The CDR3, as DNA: TGTGCCAGCAGCTTAGGGAGCGGGAACGGCGGGAACCAAGAGACCCAGTACTTC.

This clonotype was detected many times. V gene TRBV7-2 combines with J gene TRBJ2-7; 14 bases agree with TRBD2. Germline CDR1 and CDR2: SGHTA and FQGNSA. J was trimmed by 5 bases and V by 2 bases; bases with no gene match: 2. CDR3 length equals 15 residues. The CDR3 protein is CASSLRGLAGDEQYF. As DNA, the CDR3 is TGTGCCAGCAGCTTAAGGGGACTAGCGGGAGACGAGCAGTACTTC. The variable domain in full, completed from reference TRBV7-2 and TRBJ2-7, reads GAGVSQSPSNKVTEKGKDVELRCDPISGHTALYWYRQSLGQGLEFLIYFQGNSAPDKSGLPSDRFSAERTGGSVSTLTIQRTQQEDSAVYLCASSLRGLAGDEQYFGPGTRLTVT.